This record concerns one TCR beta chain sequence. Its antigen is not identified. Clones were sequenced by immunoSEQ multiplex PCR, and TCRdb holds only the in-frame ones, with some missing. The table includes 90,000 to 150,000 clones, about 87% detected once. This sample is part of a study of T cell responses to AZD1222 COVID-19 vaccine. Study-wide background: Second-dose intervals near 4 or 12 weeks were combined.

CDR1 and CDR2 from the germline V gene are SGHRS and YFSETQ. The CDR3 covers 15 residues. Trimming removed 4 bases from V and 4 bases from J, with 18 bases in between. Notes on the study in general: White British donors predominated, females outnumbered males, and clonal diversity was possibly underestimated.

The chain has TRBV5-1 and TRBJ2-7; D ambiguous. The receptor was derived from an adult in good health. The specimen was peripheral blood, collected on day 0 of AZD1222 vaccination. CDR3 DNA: TGCGCCAGCAGCCCGACCCGATATACAAGTTACGAGCAGTACTTC. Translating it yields CASSPTRYTSYEQYF.